These 3 T cell receptor beta chains share one sample of origin, sequenced in a study of PD-1 blockade in mismatch repair-deficient tumors. The table came from immunoSEQ multiplex PCR; TCRdb's copy has only in-frame clones and leaves some out. The data contain 25,000 to 30,000 clones, about 81% of them singletons. The material was PBMCs, obtained before pembrolizumab treatment. The receptors here all came from an adult with mismatch repair-deficient cancer.

This sequence joins TRBV7-9 and TRBJ2-7; tentatively, D is TRBD2 (5 bases). Looked up from germline, CDR1 is SEHNR and CDR2 is FQNEAQ (reference sequence). CDR3 length equals 13 residues. Trimming removed 5 bases from V and 5 bases from J, with 13 bases in between. DNA of the CDR3: TGTGCCAGCAGCGGAGGAGAGGGAGACGAGCAGTACTTC. Translated, it gives CASSGGEGDEQYF.

This chain links TRBV7-2 with TRBJ2-1; perhaps TRBD1 as D (9 bases). This CDR3 has 15 residues. The V gene lost 6 bases and the J gene lost 10 bases, with 22 bases spanning the gap. CDR1 is SGHTA, CDR2 FQGNSA, per germline. The CDR3 sequence: CASSSNRGRGGEQFF. CDR3 in DNA: TGTGCCAGCAGTTCAAACAGGGGGCGCGGGGGGGAGCAGTTCTTC.

The chain is built from TRBV5-1 and TRBJ2-3; the match to TRBD2 covers 14 bases. V lost 2 bases, J lost 0 bases, and 5 bases stayed unmatched. This CDR3 has 18 amino acids. Per the germline V gene, CDR1 is SGHRS and CDR2 is YFSETQ. CDR3 DNA sequence: TGCGCCAGCAGCTTAGGACTAGCGGGAGGTTCTAGCACAGATACGCAGTATTTT. Its protein product is CASSLGLAGGSSTDTQYF.